This TCR beta chain is drawn from a study of control samples from healthy donors and cancer patients (dated by TCRdb to the early 2020s). About this clone itself: Its antigen specificity is not known. No much larger clone is present one base from it, and per-base qualities are unavailable.

Preparation of the library involved the immunoSEQ multiplex PCR assay. TCRdb re-hosts the immuneACCESS table, in-frame sequences only. Its copies lack some clones; in the studies checked, an unresolved V gene accounts for under half of them, and the cause for the rest is not known. The sample yields approximately 100,000 clones; roughly 92% were counted once. The ten largest clones capture approximately 3% of the sample. The sample was blood. The sequence derives from a human donor in good health. The donor label of this sample is uncertain.

The sequenced DNA is TGTGCCACCAAAAGGGGCCTGGGAGGCACAGATACGCAGTATTTT. It encodes CATKRGLGGTDTQYF. The V gene is TRBV24-1 and the J gene is TRBJ2-3; the D gene is possibly TRBD1 or TRBD2, each agreeing over 5 bases. Deletion took 8 bases off V and 1 base off J, with a span of 15 bases between the germline ends. CDR1 and CDR2 (KGHDR, SFDVKD) derive from the germline V gene. Including cysteine and phenylalanine, the CDR3 has 15 amino acids. CDR3 DNA is the only sequence kept; it has 45 bases, read in frame from the first base.